This T cell receptor (beta chain) stems from a study of metastatic and nonmetastatic thyroid tumors. With MiXCR, TCRdb called clones anew from the PCR reads. This table holds tens of thousands of clones, roughly 10% found once. This clone was seen ten or more times. Each patient came to thyroid surgery without any prior treatment (of any kind). Germline CDR1 is LGHDT and CDR2 is YNNKEL (reference sequence). The CDR3 runs 12 residues. V was cut by 2 bases and J by 2 bases, with 2 bases left in between. J is TRBJ2-3 and V is TRBV3-1; the D is unclear. The origin of this receptor is a female donor with papillary thyroid cancer or a benign thyroid nodule (not recorded which). Some clones in this sample may be carry-over from other donors' samples. The sequencing input was blood. The CDR3, as DNA: TGTGCCAGCAGCCAATCCACAGATACGCAGTATTTT. It specifies CASSQSTDTQYF.